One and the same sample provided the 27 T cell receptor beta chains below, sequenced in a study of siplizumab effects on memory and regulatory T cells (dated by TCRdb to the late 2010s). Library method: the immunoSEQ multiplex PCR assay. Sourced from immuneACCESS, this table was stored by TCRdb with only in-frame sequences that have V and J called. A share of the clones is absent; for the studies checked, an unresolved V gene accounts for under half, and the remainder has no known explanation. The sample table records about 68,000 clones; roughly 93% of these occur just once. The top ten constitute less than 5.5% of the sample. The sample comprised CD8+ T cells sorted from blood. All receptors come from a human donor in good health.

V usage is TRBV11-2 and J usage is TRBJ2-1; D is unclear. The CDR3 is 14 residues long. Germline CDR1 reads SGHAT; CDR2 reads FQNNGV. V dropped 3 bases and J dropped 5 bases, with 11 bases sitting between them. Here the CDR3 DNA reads TGTGCCAGCAGCTTTTTTGCAGGTAACAATGAGCAGTTCTTC. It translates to CASSFFAGNNEQFF.

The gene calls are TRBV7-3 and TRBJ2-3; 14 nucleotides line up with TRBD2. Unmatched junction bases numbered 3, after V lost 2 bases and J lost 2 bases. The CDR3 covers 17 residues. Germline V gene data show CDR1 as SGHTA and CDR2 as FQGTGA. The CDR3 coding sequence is TGTGCCAGCAGCTTATTGGGACTAGCGGGGGCCACAGATACGCAGTATTTT. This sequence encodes CASSLLGLAGATDTQYF.

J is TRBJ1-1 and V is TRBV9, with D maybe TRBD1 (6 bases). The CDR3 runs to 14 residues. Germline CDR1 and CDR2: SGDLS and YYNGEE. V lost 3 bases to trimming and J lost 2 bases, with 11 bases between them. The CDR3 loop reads CASSAGTINTEAFF. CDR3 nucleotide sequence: TGTGCCAGCAGCGCCGGGACAATAAACACTGAAGCTTTCTTT.

As DNA, the CDR3 is TGTGCCAGTAGTCAGGGGAGTGTCACTGAAGCTTTCTTT. As protein: CASSQGSVTEAFF. This chain links TRBV19 with TRBJ1-1, with D maybe TRBD1 (6 bases). Per germline, CDR1 LNHDA and CDR2 SQIVND (reference sequence). V shed 5 bases and J shed 4 bases, with 11 bases lying between them. The CDR3 is 13 residues long.

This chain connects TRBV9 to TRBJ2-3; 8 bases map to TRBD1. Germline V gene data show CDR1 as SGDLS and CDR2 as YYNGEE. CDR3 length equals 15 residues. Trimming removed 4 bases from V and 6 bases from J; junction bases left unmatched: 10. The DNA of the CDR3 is TGTGCCAGCAGCACCCGGGACAGGAGTCAGGATACGCAGTATTTT. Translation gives CASSTRDRSQDTQYF. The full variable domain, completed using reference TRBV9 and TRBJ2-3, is DSGVTQTPKHLITATGQRVTLRCSPRSGDLSVYWYQQSLDQGLQFLIQYYNGEERAKGNILERFSAQQFPDLHSELNLSSLELGDSALYFCASSTRDRSQDTQYFGPGTRLTVL.

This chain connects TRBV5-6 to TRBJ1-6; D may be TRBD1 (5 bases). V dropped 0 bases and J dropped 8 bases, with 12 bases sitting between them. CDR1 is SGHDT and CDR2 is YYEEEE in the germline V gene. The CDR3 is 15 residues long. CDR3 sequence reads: CASSLVQGLDSPLHF. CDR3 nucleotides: TGTGCCAGCAGCTTGGTCCAGGGATTGGATTCACCCCTCCACTTT.

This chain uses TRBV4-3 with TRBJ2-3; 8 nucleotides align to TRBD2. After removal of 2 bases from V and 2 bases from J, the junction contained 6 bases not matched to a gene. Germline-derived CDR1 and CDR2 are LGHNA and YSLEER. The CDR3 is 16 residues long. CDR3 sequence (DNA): TGCGCCAGCAGCCAAACGGGCGGGGGGTTCACAGATACGCAGTATTTT. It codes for CASSQTGGGFTDTQYF.

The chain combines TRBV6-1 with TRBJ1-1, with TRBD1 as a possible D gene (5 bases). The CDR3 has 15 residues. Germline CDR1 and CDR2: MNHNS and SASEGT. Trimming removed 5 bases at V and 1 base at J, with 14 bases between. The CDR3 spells CASSLGPGQNTEAFF. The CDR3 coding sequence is TGTGCCAGCAGTTTGGGTCCCGGACAGAACACTGAAGCTTTCTTT.

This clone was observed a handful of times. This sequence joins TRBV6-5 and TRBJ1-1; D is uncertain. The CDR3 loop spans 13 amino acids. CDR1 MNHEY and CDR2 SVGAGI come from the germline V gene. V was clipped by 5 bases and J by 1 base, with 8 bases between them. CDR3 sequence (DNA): TGTGCCAGCAGTATCAGTGGGAACACTGAAGCTTTCTTT. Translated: CASSISGNTEAFF.

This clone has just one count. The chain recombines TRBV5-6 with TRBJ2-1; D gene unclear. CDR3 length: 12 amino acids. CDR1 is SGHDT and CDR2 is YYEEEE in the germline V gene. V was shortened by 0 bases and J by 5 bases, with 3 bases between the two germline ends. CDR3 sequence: CASSLDHNEQFF. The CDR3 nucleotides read TGTGCCAGCAGCTTGGACCACAATGAGCAGTTCTTC. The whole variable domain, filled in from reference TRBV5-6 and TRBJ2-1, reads DAGVTQSPTHLIKTRGQQVTLRCSPKSGHDTVSWYQQALGQGPQFIFQYYEEEERQRGNFPDRFSGHQFPNYSSELNVNALLLGDSALYLCASSLDHNEQFFGPGTRLTVL.

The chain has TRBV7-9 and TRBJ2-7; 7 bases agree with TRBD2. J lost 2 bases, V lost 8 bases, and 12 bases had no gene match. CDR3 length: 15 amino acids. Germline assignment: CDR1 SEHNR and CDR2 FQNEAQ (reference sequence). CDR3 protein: CASEGRVGGTYEQYF. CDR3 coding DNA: TGTGCCAGCGAAGGGCGGGTCGGGGGGACCTACGAGCAGTACTTC.

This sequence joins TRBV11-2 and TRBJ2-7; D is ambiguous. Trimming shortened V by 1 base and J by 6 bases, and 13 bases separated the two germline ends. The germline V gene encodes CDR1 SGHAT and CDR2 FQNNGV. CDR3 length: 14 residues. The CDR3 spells CASSLGPVSTEQYF. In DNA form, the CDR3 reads TGTGCCAGCAGCTTAGGCCCCGTGAGTACCGAGCAGTACTTC.

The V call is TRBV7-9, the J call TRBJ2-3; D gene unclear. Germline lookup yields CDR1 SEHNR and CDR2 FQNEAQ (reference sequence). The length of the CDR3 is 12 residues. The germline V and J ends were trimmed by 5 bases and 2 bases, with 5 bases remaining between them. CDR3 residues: CASSRHTDTQYF. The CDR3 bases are TGTGCCAGCAGCCGACACACAGATACGCAGTATTTT.

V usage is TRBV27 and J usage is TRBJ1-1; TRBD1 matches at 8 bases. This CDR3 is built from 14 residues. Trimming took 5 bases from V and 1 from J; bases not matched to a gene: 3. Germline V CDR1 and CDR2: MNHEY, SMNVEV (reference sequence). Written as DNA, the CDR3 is TGTGCCAGCAGTGAGACAGGGGCGAACACTGAAGCTTTCTTT. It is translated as CASSETGANTEAFF.

Written as DNA, the CDR3 is TGTGCCAGCAGTCGAACCAGGGATCTTAACTATGGCTACACCTTC. Its protein product is CASSRTRDLNYGYTF. The chain recombines TRBV28 with TRBJ1-2, with TRBD1 as a possible D gene (5 bases). V was cut by 5 bases and J by 1 base, with 14 bases left in between. Germline V gene data show CDR1 as MDHEN and CDR2 as SYDVKM. There are 15 residues in the CDR3.

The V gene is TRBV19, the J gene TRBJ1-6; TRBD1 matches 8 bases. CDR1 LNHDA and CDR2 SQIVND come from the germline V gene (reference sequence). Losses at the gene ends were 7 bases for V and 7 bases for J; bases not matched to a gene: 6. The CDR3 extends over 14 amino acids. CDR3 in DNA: TGTGCCAGTAACCCAACAGGGGGGAATTCACCCCTCCACTTT. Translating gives CASNPTGGNSPLHF.

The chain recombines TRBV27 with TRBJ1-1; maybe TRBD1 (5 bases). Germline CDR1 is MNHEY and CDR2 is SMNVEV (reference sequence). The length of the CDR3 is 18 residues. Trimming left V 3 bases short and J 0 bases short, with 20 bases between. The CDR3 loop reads CASSFGGGSFSMNTEAFF. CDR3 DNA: TGTGCCAGCAGTTTTGGGGGGGGGAGTTTTTCTATGAACACTGAAGCTTTCTTT.

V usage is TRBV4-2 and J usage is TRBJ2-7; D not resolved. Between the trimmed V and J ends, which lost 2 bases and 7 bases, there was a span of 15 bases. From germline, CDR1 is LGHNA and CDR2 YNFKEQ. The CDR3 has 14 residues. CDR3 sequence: CASSQFGWIGEQYF. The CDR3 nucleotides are TGTGCCAGCAGCCAATTTGGGTGGATTGGGGAGCAGTACTTC.

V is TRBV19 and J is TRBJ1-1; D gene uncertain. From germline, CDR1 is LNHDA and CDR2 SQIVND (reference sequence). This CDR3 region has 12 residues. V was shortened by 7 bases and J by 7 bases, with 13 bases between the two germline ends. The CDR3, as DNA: TGTGCCAGTACCCCCACGTACGGTGAAGCTTTCTTT. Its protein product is CASTPTYGEAFF.

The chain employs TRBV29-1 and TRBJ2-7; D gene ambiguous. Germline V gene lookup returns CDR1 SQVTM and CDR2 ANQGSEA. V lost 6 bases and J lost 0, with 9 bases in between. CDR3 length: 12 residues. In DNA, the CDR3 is TGCAGCGTACCGACAAACTCCTACGAGCAGTACTTC. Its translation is CSVPTNSYEQYF.

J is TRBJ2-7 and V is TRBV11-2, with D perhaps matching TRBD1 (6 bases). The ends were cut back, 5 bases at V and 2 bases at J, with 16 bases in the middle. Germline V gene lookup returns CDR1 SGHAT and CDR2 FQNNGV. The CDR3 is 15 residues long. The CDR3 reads CASSPIWTATYEQYF. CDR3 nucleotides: TGTGCCAGCAGCCCCATATGGACAGCGACCTACGAGCAGTACTTC.

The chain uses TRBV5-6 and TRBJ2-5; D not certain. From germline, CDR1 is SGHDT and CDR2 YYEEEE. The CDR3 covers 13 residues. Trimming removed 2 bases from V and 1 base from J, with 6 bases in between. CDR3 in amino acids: CASSLIGQETQYF. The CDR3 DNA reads TGTGCCAGCAGCTTAATAGGCCAAGAGACCCAGTACTTC. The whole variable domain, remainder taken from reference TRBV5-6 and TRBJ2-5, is DAGVTQSPTHLIKTRGQQVTLRCSPKSGHDTVSWYQQALGQGPQFIFQYYEEEERQRGNFPDRFSGHQFPNYSSELNVNALLLGDSALYLCASSLIGQETQYFGPGTRLLVL.

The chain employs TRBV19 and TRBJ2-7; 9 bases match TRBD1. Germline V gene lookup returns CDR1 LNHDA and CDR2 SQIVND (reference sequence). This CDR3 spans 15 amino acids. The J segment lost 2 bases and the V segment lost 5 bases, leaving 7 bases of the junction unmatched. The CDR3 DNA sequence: TGTGCCAGTAGTGGTTCATGGACAGGGGCCTACGAGCAGTACTTC. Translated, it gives CASSGSWTGAYEQYF.

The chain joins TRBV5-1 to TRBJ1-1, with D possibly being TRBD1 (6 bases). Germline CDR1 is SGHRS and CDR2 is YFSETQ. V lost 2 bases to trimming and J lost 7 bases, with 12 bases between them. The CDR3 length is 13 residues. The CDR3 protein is CASSFQGFSEAFF. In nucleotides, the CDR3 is TGCGCCAGCAGCTTCCAGGGGTTTAGTGAAGCTTTCTTT.

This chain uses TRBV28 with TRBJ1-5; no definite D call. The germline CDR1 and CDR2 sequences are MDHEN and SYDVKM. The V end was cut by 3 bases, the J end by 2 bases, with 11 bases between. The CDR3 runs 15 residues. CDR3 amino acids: CASSFRGRGNQPQHF. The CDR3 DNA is TGTGCCAGCAGTTTCCGCGGGCGGGGCAATCAGCCCCAGCATTTT.

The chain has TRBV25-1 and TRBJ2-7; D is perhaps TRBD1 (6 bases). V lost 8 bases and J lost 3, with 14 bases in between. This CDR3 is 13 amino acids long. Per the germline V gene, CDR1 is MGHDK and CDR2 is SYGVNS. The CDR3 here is CASARQDFYEQYF. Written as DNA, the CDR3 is TGTGCCAGCGCCAGACAGGATTTCTACGAGCAGTACTTC.

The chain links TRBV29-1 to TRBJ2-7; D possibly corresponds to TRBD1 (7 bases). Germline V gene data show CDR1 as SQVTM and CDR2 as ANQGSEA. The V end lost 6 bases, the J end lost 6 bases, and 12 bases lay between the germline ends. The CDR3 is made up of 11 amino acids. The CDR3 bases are TGCAGCGTGGACAGGAGGGGCGAGCAGTACTTC. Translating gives CSVDRRGEQYF.